This entry is about one TCR beta chain. These data originate in a study of blood T cells in healthy people across ages. Healthy Caucasian individuals from Russia aged about 6 to 100 were enrolled as donors. The CDR3 length is 14 residues. J lost 6 bases, V lost 0 bases, and 5 bases had no gene match. Per the germline V gene, CDR1 is SGHTA and CDR2 is FQGNSA. The use of a sample-barcoded 5' primer and a J-beta primer mix characterized a second PCR of roughly 6 to 12 cycles. A 12-random-nucleotide template-switch adaptor tagged each cDNA molecule. One entry per CDR3 protein results from TCRdb running MiXCR on the 5' RACE reads. The repertoire holds fewer than 750,000 distinct CDR3 sequences, with more than 45% as singletons.

Sequenced input: blood. The clonotype originates from a man older than 75 in good health. The chain has TRBV7-2 and TRBJ2-7, with TRBD2 matching 7 bases. The CDR3 DNA reads TGTGCCAGCAGCTTAGCGCGGACTAGATCCGAGCAGTACTTC. It encodes CASSLARTRSEQYF.